Shown below are 12 T cell receptor beta chains from a single sample sequenced in a study of OX40 agonist ivuxolimab in advanced cancers. Method: immunoSEQ multiplex PCR; TCRdb's copy keeps in-frame clones and lacks some. The sample lists about 45,000 clones; about 89% were seen once. The sample consisted of CD4+ or CD8+ T cells sorted from blood, taken in a trial of the OX40 agonist ivuxolimab. The receptors come from an adult with an advanced solid tumor such as melanoma, head and neck, liver or kidney cancer.

V and J are TRBV11-2 and TRBJ2-5; TRBD1 matches 8 bases. The DNA end is a closer match to TRBJ2-7, so the J assignment may be wrong. Looked up from germline, CDR1 is SGHAT and CDR2 is FQNNGV. CDR3 length: 18 residues. The CDR3 loop reads CASSSSSSGQDPSYEQYF. The CDR3 DNA reads TGTGCCAGCAGCTCCTCGTCCTCGGGACAGGATCCCTCCTACGAGCAGTACTTC.

As DNA, the CDR3 is TGTGCCAGCAGCCCGGGACAGAGTCAGCCCCAGCATTTT. Translating it yields CASSPGQSQPQHF. The chain couples TRBV7-9 to TRBJ1-5; TRBD1 matches at 7 bases. The CDR3 has 13 amino acids. The trim removed 5 bases at V and 6 bases at J, leaving 4 bases unmatched. CDR1 and CDR2 from the germline V gene are SEHNR and FQNEAQ (reference sequence).

By frequency in the sample, this clone is medium-sized. This chain connects TRBV5-1 to TRBJ1-2, with 9 bases identical to TRBD1. Germline values: CDR1 SGHRS, CDR2 YFSETQ. This CDR3 comprises 15 residues. V shed 4 bases, J shed 3 bases, and the junction held 7 bases outside the gene matches. CDR3: CASSKGQGLDYGYTF. As DNA, the CDR3 is TGCGCCAGCAGCAAAGGACAGGGGCTTGACTATGGCTACACCTTC.

This clone was detected only once. The chain employs TRBV5-6 and TRBJ2-1, with 9 bases matching TRBD2. V shed 6 bases and J 5 bases; nucleotides not matched to a gene: 12. Germline V CDR1 and CDR2: SGHDT, YYEEEE. This CDR3 has 16 residues. This chain's CDR3 is CASTEYSAGGNNEQFF. The DNA of the CDR3 is TGTGCCAGCACCGAATATTCAGCGGGGGGTAACAATGAGCAGTTCTTC.

The CDR3 region has the DNA TGTGCCAGTAGTCAGGCGGGAGGGCCGCCAGAGACCCAGTACTTC. This sequence encodes CASSQAGGPPETQYF. V gene TRBV19 combines with J gene TRBJ2-5; TRBD2 matches 9 bases. This CDR3 contains 15 residues. The germline gives CDR1 LNHDA, CDR2 SQIVND (reference sequence). The V gene end was trimmed by 5 bases and the J gene end by 4 bases; junction bases not matched to a gene: 8.

The J gene is TRBJ2-1, the V gene TRBV9; tentatively, D is TRBD2 (5 bases). CDR1 and CDR2 from the germline V gene are SGDLS and YYNGEE. The CDR3 has 15 residues. V lost 4 bases and J 0 bases, leaving 11 bases between the germline ends. This CDR3 reads CASSSSGDSYNEQFF. CDR3 coding DNA: TGTGCCAGCAGCTCCTCCGGGGACTCCTACAATGAGCAGTTCTTC.

The chain uses TRBV5-5 and TRBJ1-5; D is perhaps TRBD1 (5 bases). V lost 4 bases to trimming and J lost 6 bases, with 14 bases between them. Germline lookup yields CDR1 SGHKS and CDR2 YYEKEE (reference sequence). The CDR3 extends over 14 amino acids. The CDR3 sequence: CASSPQEGRQPQHF. The CDR3, as DNA: TGTGCCAGCAGCCCCCAGGAGGGGCGTCAGCCCCAGCATTTT.

V is TRBV27 and J is TRBJ2-1; D unclear. This CDR3 has 11 residues. Trimming left V 2 bases short and J 7 bases short, with 3 bases between. The germline V gene encodes CDR1 MNHEY and CDR2 SMNVEV (reference sequence). The CDR3 loop is CASSLGNEQFF. Here the CDR3 DNA reads TGTGCCAGCAGTTTAGGAAATGAGCAGTTCTTC.

The chain couples TRBV4-1 to TRBJ2-1, with TRBD2 matching 8 bases. The V segment lost 1 base and the J segment 6 bases; nucleotides outside the gene matches: 8. Germline values: CDR1 MGHRA, CDR2 YSYEKL. The CDR3 is made up of 16 amino acids. CDR3 in amino acids: CASSQATGGRVNEQFF. The CDR3 coding sequence is TGCGCCAGCAGCCAAGCAACGGGAGGGCGGGTCAATGAGCAGTTCTTC.

The chain recombines TRBV6-5 with TRBJ2-5, with a tentative D call TRBD2 (5 bases). Germline loops: CDR1 MNHEY, CDR2 SVGAGI. This CDR3 is built from 13 residues. With 6 bases removed from V and 5 bases from J, the gap between germline ends came to 13 bases. The CDR3 sequence is CASSLGQRETQYF. The CDR3 coding sequence is TGTGCCAGCAGCCTTGGGCAGCGGGAGACCCAGTACTTC.

The genes are TRBV4-1 and TRBJ2-7, with D perhaps matching TRBD2 (7 bases). The length of the CDR3 is 14 residues. In germline, CDR1 is MGHRA, CDR2 YSYEKL. Trimming shortened V by 5 bases and J by 1 base, and 12 bases separated the two germline ends. CDR3 sequence: CASSRGRESYEQYF. DNA of the CDR3: TGCGCCAGCAGCAGGGGGAGGGAGTCCTACGAGCAGTACTTC.

V and J are TRBV4-1 and TRBJ1-5; 7 bases agree with TRBD1. The CDR3 loop spans 17 amino acids. Germline V gene data show CDR1 as MGHRA and CDR2 as YSYEKL. With V trimmed by 4 bases and J by 4 bases, 13 bases remained unmatched. The DNA of the CDR3 is TGCGCCAGCAGCCGCCGCCTAACAGGGGATGGGAATCAGCCCCAGCATTTT. This encodes CASSRRLTGDGNQPQHF.